This T cell receptor beta chain came from a study of graft-versus-host responses after intestinal transplantation. Germline CDR1 reads MNHNY; CDR2 reads SVGAGI (reference sequence). This CDR3 is built from 14 residues. Deletions cut 0 bases from V and 7 bases from J, with 12 bases between. Turning to this clone: Its specificity is not known.

Study outcomes and limitations: Present in recipient marrow, GvH clones included some that appeared first in ileum or blood. HvG clone declines early post-transplant were associated with peak circulating GvH levels.

TCRdb keeps only in-frame clones here, not all; method: immunoSEQ multiplex PCR. In the table there are 86,000 or so clones, 75% to 95% of which are singletons. The chain has TRBV6-6 and TRBJ1-1, with D unresolved. The TCR comes from a human donor who received an intestinal transplant. Sequenced material: unstimulated CD8+ T cells sorted from spleen or lymph node cells, taken before intestinal transplant. The chain's CDR3 is CASSYSIEAFEAFF. For the CDR3, the DNA is TGTGCCAGCAGTTACTCGATCGAGGCCTTTGAAGCTTTCTTT.